Below are 4 T cell receptor beta chains sequenced from a single sample in a study of cytotoxic CD8 clonotypes in ibrutinib-treated CLL. TCRdb's copy holds only in-frame clones and misses some; the assay was immunoSEQ multiplex PCR. The sample comprises under 150,000 clones, 80% of which are singletons, and 7.5% to 8% rests with the top ten. The sequences come from PBMCs, collected after 36 months of ibrutinib treatment. These receptors all stem from a human donor with chronic lymphocytic leukemia.

The J gene is TRBJ2-1, the V gene TRBV19; no clear D. Germline CDR1 reads LNHDA; CDR2 reads SQIVND (reference sequence). The CDR3 is made up of 14 amino acids. Trimming removed 3 bases at V and 5 bases at J, with 11 bases between. The CDR3 sequence: CASSISTGNNEQFF. The CDR3 nucleotides are TGTGCCAGTAGTATCTCGACCGGAAACAATGAGCAGTTCTTC.

The chain uses TRBV6-6 and TRBJ1-2; D is perhaps TRBD1 (5 bases). Trimming cost V 0 bases and J 8 bases, with 10 bases left between them. CDR3 size: 13 residues. Germline V gene data show CDR1 as MNHNY and CDR2 as SVGAGI (reference sequence). The CDR3 coding sequence is TGTGCCAGCAGTTACTCAGGGGTTGCGGGCTACACCTTC. It translates to CASSYSGVAGYTF.

The rearrangement joins TRBV18 to TRBJ2-5; 8 nucleotides match TRBD1. Trimming took 3 bases from V and 4 from J; bases not matched to a gene: 7. Per the germline V gene, CDR1 is KGHSH and CDR2 is LQKENI. The CDR3 is 15 amino acids. For the CDR3, the DNA is TGTGCCAGCTCACCTTTGACAGGGGAAGGAGAGACCCAGTACTTC. Its translation is CASSPLTGEGETQYF.

V gene TRBV13 combines with J gene TRBJ2-1; D remains unclear. The length of the CDR3 is 13 residues. Trimming removed 1 base from V and 7 bases from J, with 8 bases in between. The V gene's germline CDR1 is PRHDT and CDR2 FYEKMQ (reference sequence). The CDR3 DNA reads TGTGCCAGCAGCTTAGATAGCTTGAATGAGCAGTTCTTC. Translation: CASSLDSLNEQFF.